Listed below are T cell receptor beta chains from one sample, sequenced in a study of CXCR3-negative and CXCR3-positive naive CD8 T cells. No DNA is given; TCRdb re-called the 5' RACE reads and lists each CDR3 protein once. This sample lists a few thousand distinct CDR3 sequences; its ten largest clones have less than 2%. Sequencing was carried out using naive CXCR3- CD8+ T cells from blood. These receptors all come from a human donor in good health. Some clones in this sample may be carry-over from other donors' samples. The CDR3 runs from the conserved cysteine through the conserved F or W. Clone size, where shown, is once, few, many, or a class for clones that have expanded.

TRBV29-1	TRBJ2-1	medium-sized	CSVVQAYNEQFF
TRBV12-3/TRBV12-4	TRBJ2-1	medium-sized	CASRPGTSSYNEQFF
TRBV9	TRBJ2-2	medium-sized	CASSVELAGLEELFF
TRBV7-8	TRBJ2-1	-	CASSLAGTSGRLDEQFF
TRBV29-1	TRBJ1-1	medium-sized	CSVAEMNTEAFF
TRBV29-1	TRBJ2-1	medium-sized	CSVDRVGEYNEQFF
TRBV11-2	TRBJ2-7	medium-sized	CASSFAYEQYF
TRBV29-1	TRBJ2-1	medium-sized	CSVGLAGGRGEQFF
TRBV29-1	TRBJ2-6	-	CSVLSGANVLTF
TRBV6-5	TRBJ1-1	-	CASSYRGNTEAFF
TRBV5-1	TRBJ2-2	medium-sized	CASSLIYGELFF
TRBV19	TRBJ1-1	-	CASSIISLNTEAFF
TRBV29-1	TRBJ2-3	medium-sized	CSVEDLGQYTDTQYF
TRBV5-1	TRBJ1-2	-	CASSQGPTSGRYGYTF
TRBV13	TRBJ2-1	medium-sized	CASSGQGSEQFF
TRBV29-1	TRBJ2-3	medium-sized	CSVDFVGTGSLADTQYF
TRBV29-1	TRBJ1-2	-	CSVDVWDYGYTF
TRBV6-2/TRBV6-3	TRBJ1-1	-	CASLMNTEAFF
TRBV6-5	TRBJ1-1	medium-sized	CASVLGIEAFF
TRBV7-2	TRBJ1-1	medium-sized	CASSRGQGMNTEAFF
TRBV29-1	TRBJ2-7	medium-sized	CSVEVRGEQYF
TRBV6-5	TRBJ2-2	-	CASSYYRTGELFF
TRBV5-4	TRBJ2-3	medium-sized	CASSLVPGTDTQYF
TRBV6-5	TRBJ2-2	medium-sized	CASSPWRTNVANTGELFF
TRBV5-4	TRBJ2-2	medium-sized	CASSSTGELFF
TRBV7-9	TRBJ1-1	medium-sized	CASSQGPLEAFF
TRBV4-1	TRBJ2-7	-	CASSQAGDEQYF
TRBV12-3/TRBV12-4	TRBJ2-7	-	CASSPGTYEQYF
TRBV12-5	TRBJ1-1	-	CASGPGPNTEAFF
TRBV7-9	TRBJ2-2	-	CASSHGQGNTGELFF
TRBV4-1	TRBJ2-4	medium-sized	CASSSRLVPLQYF
TRBV20-1	TRBJ2-7	-	CSASRDSAYEQYF
TRBV9	TRBJ2-4	-	CASSEVAGGAKNIQYF
TRBV11-2	TRBJ2-5	medium-sized	CASSLVAGEETQYF
TRBV29-1	TRBJ2-5	medium-sized	CSANPRGTQYF
TRBV7-9	TRBJ2-2	medium-sized	CASSEGLAGDTGELFF
TRBV14	TRBJ2-5	-	CASRGQGDQYF
TRBV4-3	TRBJ1-6	medium-sized	CASREGDRFNSPLHF
TRBV4-2	TRBJ1-4	medium-sized	CASSQDPQEGNEKLFF